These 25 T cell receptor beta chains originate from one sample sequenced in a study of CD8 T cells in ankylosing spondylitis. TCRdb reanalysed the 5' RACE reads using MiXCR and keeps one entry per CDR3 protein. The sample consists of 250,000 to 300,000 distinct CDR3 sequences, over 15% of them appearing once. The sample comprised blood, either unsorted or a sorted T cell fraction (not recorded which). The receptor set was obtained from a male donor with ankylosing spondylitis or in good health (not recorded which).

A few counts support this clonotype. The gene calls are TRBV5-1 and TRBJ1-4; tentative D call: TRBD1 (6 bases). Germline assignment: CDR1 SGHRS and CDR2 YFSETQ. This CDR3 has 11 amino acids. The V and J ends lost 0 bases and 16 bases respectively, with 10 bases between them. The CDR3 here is CASSLGGTSFF. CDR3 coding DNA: TGCGCCAGCAGCTTGGGCGGGACATCGTTTTTT. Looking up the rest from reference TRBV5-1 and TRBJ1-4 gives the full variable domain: KAGVTQTPRYLIKTRGQQVTLSCSPISGHRSVSWYQQTPGQGLQFLFEYFSETQRNKGNFPGRFSGRQFSNSRSEMNVSTLELGDSALYLCASSLGGTSFFGSGTQLSVL.

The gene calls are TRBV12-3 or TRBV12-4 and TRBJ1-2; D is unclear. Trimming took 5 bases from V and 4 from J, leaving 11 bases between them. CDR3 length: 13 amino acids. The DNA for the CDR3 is TGTGCCAGCAGTCTAGACCGCCTCTATGGCTACACCTTC. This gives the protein CASSLDRLYGYTF.

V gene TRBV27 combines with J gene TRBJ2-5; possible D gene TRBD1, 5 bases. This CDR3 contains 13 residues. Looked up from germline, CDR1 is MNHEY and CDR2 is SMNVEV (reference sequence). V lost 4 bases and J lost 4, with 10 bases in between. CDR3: CASSWDQGETQYF. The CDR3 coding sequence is TGTGCCAGCAGTTGGGATCAGGGAGAGACCCAGTACTTC.

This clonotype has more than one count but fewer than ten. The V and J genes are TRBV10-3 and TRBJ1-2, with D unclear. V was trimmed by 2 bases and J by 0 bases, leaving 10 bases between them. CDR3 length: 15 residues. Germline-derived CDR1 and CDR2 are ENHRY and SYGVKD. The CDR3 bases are TGTGCCATCAGTGAGCTGGCCGGAGCTAACTATGGCTACACCTTC. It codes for CAISELAGANYGYTF.

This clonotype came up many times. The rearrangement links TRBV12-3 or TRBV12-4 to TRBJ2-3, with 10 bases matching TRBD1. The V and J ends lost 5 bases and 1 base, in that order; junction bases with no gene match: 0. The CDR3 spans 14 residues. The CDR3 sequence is CASSGTGGTDTQYF. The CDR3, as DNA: TGTGCCAGCAGTGGGACAGGGGGCACAGATACGCAGTATTTT.

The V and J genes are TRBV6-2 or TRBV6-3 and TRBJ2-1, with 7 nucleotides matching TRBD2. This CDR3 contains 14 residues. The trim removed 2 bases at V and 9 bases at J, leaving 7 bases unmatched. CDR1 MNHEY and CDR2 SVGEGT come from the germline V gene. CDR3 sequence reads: CASSYRRERGEQFF. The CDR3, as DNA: TGTGCCAGCAGTTACCGGCGGGAGAGGGGTGAGCAGTTCTTC.

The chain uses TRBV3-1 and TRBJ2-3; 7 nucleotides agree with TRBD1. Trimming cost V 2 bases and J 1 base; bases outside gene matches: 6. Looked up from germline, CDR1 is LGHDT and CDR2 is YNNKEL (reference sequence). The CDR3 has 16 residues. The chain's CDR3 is CASSQTLTGGTDTQYF. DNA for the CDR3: TGTGCCAGCAGCCAAACCCTTACAGGGGGCACAGATACGCAGTATTTT.

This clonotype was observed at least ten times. In DNA form, the CDR3 reads TGCAGCGTTGCTGGGGACAGGGCGGATACGCAGTATTTT. Amino acids: CSVAGDRADTQYF. The chain joins TRBV29-1 to TRBJ2-3; 9 nucleotides agree with TRBD1. The ends lost 4 bases at V and 6 bases at J; junction bases unmatched: 5. This CDR3 spans 13 amino acids. Germline lookup yields CDR1 SQVTM and CDR2 ANQGSEA.

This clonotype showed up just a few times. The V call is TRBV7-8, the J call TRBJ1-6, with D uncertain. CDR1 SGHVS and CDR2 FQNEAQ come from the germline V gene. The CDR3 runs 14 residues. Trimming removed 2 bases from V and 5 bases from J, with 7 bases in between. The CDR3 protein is CASSLSPDNSPLHF. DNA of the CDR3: TGTGCCAGCAGCTTATCACCCGATAATTCACCCCTCCACTTT.

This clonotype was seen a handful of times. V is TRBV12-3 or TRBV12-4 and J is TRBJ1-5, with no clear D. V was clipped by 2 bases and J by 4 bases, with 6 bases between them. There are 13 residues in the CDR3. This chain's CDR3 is CASSLRENQPQHF. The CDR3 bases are TGTGCCAGCAGTTTAAGGGAAAATCAGCCCCAGCATTTT.

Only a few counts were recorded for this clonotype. The CDR3 coding sequence is TGTGCCAGCAGTTTTGGCATCCTCACAGATACGCAGTATTTT. Its translation: CASSFGILTDTQYF. This sequence joins TRBV12-3 or TRBV12-4 and TRBJ2-3; no clear D. V lost 3 bases and J lost 2, with 9 bases in between. This CDR3 spans 14 amino acids.

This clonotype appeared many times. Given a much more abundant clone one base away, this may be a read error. CDR3 bases: TGCGCCAGCAGTGAGGACAGGCAAGAGACCCAGTACTTC. Protein product: CASSEDRQETQYF. The chain is built from TRBV10-1 and TRBJ2-5, with D maybe TRBD1 (6 bases). The germline gives CDR1 WNHNN, CDR2 SYGVQD (reference sequence). The V end was cut by 2 bases, the J end by 2 bases, with 6 bases between. The CDR3 runs to 13 residues.

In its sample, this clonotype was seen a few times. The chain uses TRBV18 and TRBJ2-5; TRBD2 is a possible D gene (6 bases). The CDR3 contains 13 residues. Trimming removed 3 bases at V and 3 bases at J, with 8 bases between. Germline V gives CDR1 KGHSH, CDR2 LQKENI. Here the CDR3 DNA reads TGTGCCAGCTCACCCCCGGGGGAAGAGACCCAGTACTTC. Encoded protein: CASSPPGEETQYF.

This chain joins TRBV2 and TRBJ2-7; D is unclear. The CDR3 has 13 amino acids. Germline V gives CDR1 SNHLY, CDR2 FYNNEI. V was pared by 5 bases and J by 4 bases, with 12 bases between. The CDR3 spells CASSRSTDYEQYV. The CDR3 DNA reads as TGTGCCAGCAGTAGATCGACGGATTACGAGCAGTACGTC.

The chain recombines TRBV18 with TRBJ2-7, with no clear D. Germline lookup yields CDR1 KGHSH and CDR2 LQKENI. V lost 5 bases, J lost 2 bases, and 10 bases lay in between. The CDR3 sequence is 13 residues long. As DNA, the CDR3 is TGTGCCAGCTCAGGGGTGGGGACCTACGAGCAGTACGTC. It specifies CASSGVGTYEQYV.

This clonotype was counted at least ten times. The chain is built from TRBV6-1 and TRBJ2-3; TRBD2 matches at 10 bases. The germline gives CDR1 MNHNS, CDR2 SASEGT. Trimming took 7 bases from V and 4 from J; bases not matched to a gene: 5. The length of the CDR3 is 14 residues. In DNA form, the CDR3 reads TGTGCCAGCACCAGCGGGGGGGCGGCAGATACGCAGTATTTT. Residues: CASTSGGAADTQYF.

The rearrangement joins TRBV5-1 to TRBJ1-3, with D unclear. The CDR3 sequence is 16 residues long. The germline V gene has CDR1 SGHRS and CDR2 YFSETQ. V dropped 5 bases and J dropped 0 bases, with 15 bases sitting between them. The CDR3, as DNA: TGCGCCAGCAGGCCGGGTCCCCGGGGCTCTGGAAACACCATATATTTT. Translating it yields CASRPGPRGSGNTIYF.

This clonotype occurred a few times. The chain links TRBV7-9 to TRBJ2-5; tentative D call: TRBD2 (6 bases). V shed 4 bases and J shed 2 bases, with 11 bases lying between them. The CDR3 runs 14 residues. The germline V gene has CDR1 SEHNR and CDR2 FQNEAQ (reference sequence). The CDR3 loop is CASSSGEYQETQYF. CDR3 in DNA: TGTGCCAGCAGCTCGGGGGAGTATCAAGAGACCCAGTACTTC.

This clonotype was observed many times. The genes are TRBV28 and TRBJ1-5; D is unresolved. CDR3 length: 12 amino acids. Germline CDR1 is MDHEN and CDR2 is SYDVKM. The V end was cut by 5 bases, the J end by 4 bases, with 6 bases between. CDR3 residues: CASSLRNQPQHF. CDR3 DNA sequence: TGTGCCAGCAGTCTCCGTAATCAGCCCCAGCATTTT.

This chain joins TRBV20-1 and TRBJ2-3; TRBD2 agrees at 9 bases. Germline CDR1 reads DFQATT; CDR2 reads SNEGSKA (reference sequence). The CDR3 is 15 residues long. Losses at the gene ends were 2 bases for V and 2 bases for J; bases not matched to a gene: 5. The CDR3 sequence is CSARLAGRVTDTQYF. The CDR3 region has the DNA TGCAGTGCTAGACTAGCGGGGCGGGTCACAGATACGCAGTATTTT.

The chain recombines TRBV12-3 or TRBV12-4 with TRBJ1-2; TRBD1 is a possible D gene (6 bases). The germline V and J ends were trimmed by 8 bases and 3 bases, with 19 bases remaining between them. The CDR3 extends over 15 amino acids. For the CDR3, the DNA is TGTGCCAGCTCTCCGCCATCCCCAGGGGACTATGGCTACACCTTC. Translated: CASSPPSPGDYGYTF.

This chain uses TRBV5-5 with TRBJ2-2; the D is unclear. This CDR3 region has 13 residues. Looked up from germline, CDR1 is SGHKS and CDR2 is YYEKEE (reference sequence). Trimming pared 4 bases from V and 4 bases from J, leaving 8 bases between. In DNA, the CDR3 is TGTGCCAGCAGCCGTGGTACCACCGGGGAGCTGTTTTTT. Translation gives CASSRGTTGELFF.

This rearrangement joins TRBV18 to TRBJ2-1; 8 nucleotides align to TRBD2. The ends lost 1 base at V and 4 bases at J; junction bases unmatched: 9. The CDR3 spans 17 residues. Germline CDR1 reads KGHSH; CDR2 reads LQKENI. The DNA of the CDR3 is TGTGCCAGCTCACCACTCCCGGGACTAGAGGGTTACAATGAGCAGTTCTTC. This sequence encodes CASSPLPGLEGYNEQFF.

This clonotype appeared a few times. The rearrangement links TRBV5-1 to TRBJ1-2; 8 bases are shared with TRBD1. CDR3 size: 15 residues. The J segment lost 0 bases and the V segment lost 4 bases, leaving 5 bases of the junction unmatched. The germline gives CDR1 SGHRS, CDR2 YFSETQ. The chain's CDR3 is CASSNPGQANYGYTF. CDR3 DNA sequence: TGCGCCAGCAGCAACCCGGGACAGGCTAACTATGGCTACACCTTC.

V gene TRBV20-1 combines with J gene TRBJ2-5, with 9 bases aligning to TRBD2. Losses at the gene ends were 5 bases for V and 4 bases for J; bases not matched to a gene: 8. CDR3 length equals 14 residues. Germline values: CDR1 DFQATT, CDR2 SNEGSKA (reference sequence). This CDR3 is CSAYPGLARETQYF. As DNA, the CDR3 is TGCAGTGCTTATCCCGGACTAGCGCGAGAGACCCAGTACTTC.